The 30 T cell receptor beta chains listed next were all sequenced from one sample in a study. TCRdb re-derived calls from the 5' RACE reads in MiXCR, one entry per CDR3 protein. Seen here are some 60,000 distinct CDR3 sequences, around 30% observed once, and the top ten hold around 2.5%. Material for sequencing was tumor-infiltrating naive CD4+ T cells sorted from the breast tumor. Subset reported: naive CD4+ T cells, CD4+CD45RA+CD25-. The receptors derive from a female donor with breast cancer.

A note on this clonotype: A much larger clone differs by one base, so this may be a read error. V and J are TRBV20-1 and TRBJ1-4; D unresolved. This CDR3 spans 14 amino acids. V gave up 6 bases and J gave up 4 bases, with 15 bases separating them. Germline V CDR1 and CDR2: DFQATT, SNEGSKA (reference sequence). CDR3 sequence: CSAPGVRLNEKLFF. CDR3 nucleotides: TGCAGTGCACCGGGCGTACGTCTTAATGAAAAACTGTTTTTT.

The chain carries TRBV7-2 and TRBJ1-5; 7 nucleotides agree with TRBD1. The CDR3 is made up of 14 amino acids. Germline assignment: CDR1 SGHTA and CDR2 FQGNSA. J lost 11 bases, V lost 3 bases, and 10 bases had no gene match. The CDR3 protein is CASSLDRTPQAQHF. The CDR3 DNA reads TGTGCCAGCAGCTTGGACAGGACACCTCAAGCCCAGCATTTT.

A few counts support this clonotype. This chain uses TRBV20-1 with TRBJ1-5; 9 positions match TRBD1. This CDR3 comprises 16 residues. The germline V gene has CDR1 DFQATT and CDR2 SNEGSKA (reference sequence). V gave up 0 bases and J gave up 6 bases; unmatched junction bases: 9. The CDR3 region is CSAREWGQGIGQPQHF. CDR3 nucleotides: TGCAGTGCTAGAGAATGGGGACAGGGAATCGGTCAGCCCCAGCATTTT.

This clonotype was observed a few times. The chain uses TRBV9 and TRBJ2-5; D is undetermined. Trimming took off 2 bases at V and 0 bases at J, with 5 bases between the two ends. The germline gives CDR1 SGDLS, CDR2 YYNGEE. The CDR3 runs 13 residues. The CDR3 coding sequence is TGTGCCAGCAGCGTGTTTGACCAAGAGACCCAGTACTTC. This encodes CASSVFDQETQYF.

The J gene is TRBJ2-1, the V gene TRBV9, with a weak D call TRBD2 (6 bases). The germline V gene encodes CDR1 SGDLS and CDR2 YYNGEE. The CDR3 is 17 residues long. V lost 0 bases to trimming and J lost 4 bases, with 17 bases between them. CDR3 sequence reads: CASSVDPPWGVYNEQFF. The CDR3 nucleotides are TGTGCCAGCAGCGTAGACCCCCCGTGGGGGGTATACAATGAGCAGTTCTTC.

V gene TRBV29-1 combines with J gene TRBJ1-6, with 11 bases fitting TRBD1. Germline CDR1 SQVTM, CDR2 ANQGSEA. This CDR3 has 14 amino acids. The CDR3 DNA is TGCGGCCTCCATGGGACAGGGGGGAATTCACCCCTCCACTTT. Its protein is CGLHGTGGNSPLHF. The complete variable domain, with remaining parts taken from reference TRBV29-1 and TRBJ1-6, reads SAVISQKPSRDICQRGTSLTIQCQVDSQVTMMFWYRQQPGQSLTLIATANQGSEATYESGFVIDKFPISRPNLTFSTLTVSNMSPEDSSIYLCGLHGTGGNSPLHFGNGTRLTVT.

The rearrangement uses TRBV12-3 or TRBV12-4 and TRBJ2-7; possibly TRBD1 or TRBD2 for D (6 bases each). Deletions cut 6 bases from V and 2 bases from J, with 14 bases between. The CDR3 totals 14 residues. CDR3 nucleotide sequence: TGTGCCAGCAGCCGACTAGGGGGAACCTACGAGCAGTACTTC. Its translation: CASSRLGGTYEQYF.

In its sample, this clonotype is medium-sized (0.01 to 0.1%). The chain combines TRBV5-1 with TRBJ2-1; D possibly corresponds to TRBD2 (5 bases). Germline CDR1 and CDR2: SGHRS and YFSETQ. V was shortened by 2 bases and J by 0 bases, with 9 bases between the two germline ends. CDR3 length equals 15 residues. For the CDR3, the DNA is TGCGCCAGCAGCTTCCGGGGAAGCTCCTACAATGAGCAGTTCTTC. Translating it yields CASSFRGSSYNEQFF.

This clonotype was found many times. The CDR3 spells CASSGDGLNTEAFF. CDR3 DNA: TGCGCCAGCAGCGGGGACGGATTGAACACTGAAGCTTTCTTT. The chain links TRBV5-1 to TRBJ1-1; D possibly corresponds to TRBD1 (5 bases). This CDR3 is built from 14 residues. V was clipped by 4 bases and J by 0 bases, with 10 bases between them. In germline, CDR1 is SGHRS, CDR2 YFSETQ.

There are a few counts of this clonotype. This chain uses TRBV5-5 with TRBJ1-1; no reliable D call. Germline V gene lookup returns CDR1 SGHKS and CDR2 YYEKEE (reference sequence). The V end was cut by 2 bases, the J end by 1 base, with 9 bases between. This CDR3 comprises 14 residues. The DNA of the CDR3 is TGTGCCAGCAGCTTTAACAGTAAGAACACTGAAGCTTTCTTT. It yields the protein CASSFNSKNTEAFF.

This clonotype was counted many times. The rearrangement joins TRBV25-1 to TRBJ2-1; TRBD2 matches 11 bases. The J segment lost 13 bases and the V segment lost 0 bases, leaving 8 bases of the junction unmatched. The CDR3 consists of 15 residues. Per the germline V gene, CDR1 is MGHDK and CDR2 is SYGVNS. The CDR3 is CASSEYSGTSGDQFF. The CDR3 nucleotides read TGTGCCAGCAGTGAATATTCCGGGACTAGCGGCGATCAGTTCTTC.

J is TRBJ2-7 and V is TRBV29-1; TRBD1 aligns across 9 bases. V trimming: 4 bases; J trimming: 10 bases; junction bases outside the gene matches: 5. The CDR3 has 11 amino acids. CDR1 is SQVTM and CDR2 is ANQGSEA in the germline V gene. DNA of the CDR3: TGCAGCGTTGGGGACAGGGACCGACAGTACTTC. It encodes CSVGDRDRQYF.

This clonotype was seen a handful of times. The CDR3 sequence: CASSSDRSNYGYTF. CDR3 nucleotide sequence: TGTGCCAGCAGCTCCGACAGATCTAACTATGGCTACACCTTC. This rearrangement joins TRBV11-2 to TRBJ1-2; possible D gene TRBD1, 5 bases. The germline V gene has CDR1 SGHAT and CDR2 FQNNGV. V was cut by 4 bases and J by 0 bases, with 9 bases left in between. The CDR3 runs to 14 residues.

This rearrangement joins TRBV15 to TRBJ2-3; D is undetermined. V was clipped by 0 bases and J by 1 base, with 17 bases between them. The germline CDR1 and CDR2 sequences are LNHNV and YYDKDF (reference sequence). The CDR3 sequence is 18 residues long. The CDR3 loop is CATSRDRRQFQRTDTQYF. CDR3 sequence (DNA): TGTGCCACCAGCAGAGATCGTCGTCAGTTCCAACGCACAGATACGCAGTATTTT.

V and J are TRBV2 and TRBJ2-3; TRBD2 aligns across 10 bases. Trimming took 5 bases from V and 11 from J; bases not matched to a gene: 4. The CDR3 spans 12 residues. Germline lookup yields CDR1 SNHLY and CDR2 FYNNEI. The CDR3: CASSPGLAVQYF. The CDR3, as DNA: TGTGCCAGCAGTCCCGGACTAGCGGTGCAGTATTTT.

The chain recombines TRBV30 with TRBJ1-1, with D uncertain. The CDR3 totals 14 residues. Germline CDR1 and CDR2: GTSNPN and SVGIG (reference sequence). V gave up 0 bases and J gave up 2 bases, with 10 bases separating them. DNA of the CDR3: TGTGCCTGGAGTGTAAGGCAGGCCAACACTGAAGCTTTCTTT. Translated: CAWSVRQANTEAFF.

The chain carries TRBV3-1 and TRBJ2-5; 10 bases are shared with TRBD2. J was trimmed by 5 bases and V by 3 bases; bases with no gene match: 9. CDR3 length: 16 amino acids. Germline V CDR1 and CDR2: LGHDT, YNNKEL (reference sequence). DNA of the CDR3: TGTGCCAGCAGCCACTCTCAAGCGGGAGGGTTGGAGACCCAGTACTTC. Translating it yields CASSHSQAGGLETQYF.

This clonotype has only a few counts. This chain connects TRBV6-5 to TRBJ2-1; no clear D. This CDR3 is 12 amino acids long. Trimming cost V 2 bases and J 5 bases, with 4 bases left between them. Germline CDR1 MNHEY, CDR2 SVGAGI. In DNA form, the CDR3 reads TGTGCCAGCAGTTACGACGACAATGAGCAGTTCTTC. This sequence encodes CASSYDDNEQFF.

V gene TRBV6-5 combines with J gene TRBJ2-3; D is undetermined. The CDR3 is 13 residues long. Germline V gene data show CDR1 as MNHEY and CDR2 as SVGAGI. The V end was cut by 7 bases, the J end by 6 bases, with 14 bases between. In nucleotides, the CDR3 is TGTGCCAGCACCGACAAGTTTTCGGATACGCAGTATTTT. Translated, it gives CASTDKFSDTQYF.

The J gene is TRBJ2-1, the V gene TRBV20-1; D may match TRBD1 or TRBD2 (5 bases each). Trimming left V 0 bases short and J 10 bases short, with 16 bases between. The CDR3 sequence is 14 residues long. CDR1 and CDR2 from the germline V gene are DFQATT and SNEGSKA (reference sequence). As DNA, the CDR3 is TGCAGTGCTAGAGATCGGGGCTGGGACCGCGAGCAGTTCTTC. Translation: CSARDRGWDREQFF.

This clonotype was detected only a few times. The chain links TRBV20-1 to TRBJ2-3; D remains ambiguous. The CDR3 length is 14 residues. Germline lookup yields CDR1 DFQATT and CDR2 SNEGSKA (reference sequence). V gave up 5 bases and J gave up 3 bases, with 15 bases separating them. Written as DNA, the CDR3 is TGCAGTGCTTCCTTAGACTGGGGAACAGATACGCAGTATTTT. Protein sequence: CSASLDWGTDTQYF.

The gene calls are TRBV12-3 or TRBV12-4 and TRBJ2-3; D remains ambiguous. The V end was cut by 3 bases, the J end by 6 bases, with 7 bases between. The CDR3 has 12 residues. CDR3 protein: CASSLGRDTQYF. In DNA, the CDR3 is TGTGCCAGCAGTTTGGGCCGGGATACGCAGTATTTT.

This clonotype turned up a few times. V usage is TRBV7-2 and J usage is TRBJ1-2, with unresolved D. Germline lookup yields CDR1 SGHTA and CDR2 FQGNSA. The CDR3 loop spans 15 amino acids. Trimming cost V 0 bases and J 4 bases, with 12 bases left between them. Written as DNA, the CDR3 is TGTGCCAGCAGCTTAGCGCGAGGCAGCCGCTATGGCTACACCTTC. Translating it yields CASSLARGSRYGYTF.

This clonotype was recorded at least ten times. The CDR3 region is CASSSRTGPYEQYF. CDR3 nucleotide sequence: TGTGCCAGCAGCTCCCGAACGGGGCCCTACGAGCAGTACTTC. The V and J genes are TRBV7-2 and TRBJ2-7; D possibly matches TRBD1 or TRBD2 (5 bases each). The V end lost 4 bases, the J end lost 2 bases, and 12 bases lay between the germline ends. The CDR3 has 14 amino acids. Looked up from germline, CDR1 is SGHTA and CDR2 is FQGNSA. Supplemented by reference TRBV7-2 and TRBJ2-7, the full variable domain reads GAGVSQSPSNKVTEKGKDVELRCDPISGHTALYWYRQSLGQGLEFLIYFQGNSAPDKSGLPSDRFSAERTGGSVSTLTIQRTQQEDSAVYLCASSSRTGPYEQYFGPGTRLTVT.

This clonotype was observed a few times. The rearrangement joins TRBV12-3 or TRBV12-4 to TRBJ2-1; D remains ambiguous. Trimming stripped 4 bases from V and 0 bases from J, with 13 bases between. The CDR3 runs 16 residues. As DNA, the CDR3 is TGTGCCAGCAGTTACGCGACCGCGCACTCCTACAATGAGCAGTTCTTC. Protein product: CASSYATAHSYNEQFF.

The chain carries TRBV6-2 or TRBV6-3 and TRBJ1-1; 9 bases are shared with TRBD1. Looked up from germline, CDR1 is MNHEY and CDR2 is SVGEGT. The V gene end was trimmed by 6 bases and the J gene end by 8 bases; junction bases not matched to a gene: 19. The CDR3 has 17 residues. CDR3 amino acids: CASRVIRDREDGTEAFF. The CDR3 region has the DNA TGTGCCAGCAGGGTGATCCGGGACAGGGAAGATGGAACCGAAGCTTTCTTT.

This clonotype turned up a few times. The chain joins TRBV6-5 to TRBJ1-2; TRBD1 matches 9 bases. This CDR3 is 14 amino acids long. After removal of 10 bases from V and 4 bases from J, the junction contained 10 bases not matched to a gene. CDR1 is MNHEY and CDR2 is SVGAGI in the germline V gene. In nucleotides, the CDR3 is TGTGCCAACATAGCTACAGGGGGCGGCTATGGCTACACCTTC. It specifies CANIATGGGYGYTF.

The chain joins TRBV2 to TRBJ1-3; D possibly corresponds to TRBD1 (6 bases). V lost 1 base, J lost 1 base, and 8 bases lay in between. CDR3 length: 15 residues. Germline CDR1 SNHLY, CDR2 FYNNEI. In DNA form, the CDR3 reads TGTGCCAGCAGTGAAGACCAGGGGTCTGGAAACACCATATATTTT. Translation gives CASSEDQGSGNTIYF.

This clonotype occurred a few times. The CDR3 sequence: CSARDREGQETQYF. DNA for the CDR3: TGCAGTGCTAGAGACAGGGAGGGCCAAGAGACCCAGTACTTC. The rearrangement joins TRBV20-1 to TRBJ2-5; 7 bases are shared with TRBD2. This CDR3 is 14 amino acids long. CDR1 is DFQATT, CDR2 SNEGSKA, per germline (reference sequence). The junction had 2 bases not matched to a gene; V was cut back by 0 bases and J by 1 base.

In its sample, this clonotype was seen a few times. The J gene is TRBJ2-3, the V gene TRBV10-2; tentatively, D is TRBD1 or TRBD2 (5 bases each). The CDR3 contains 13 residues. Per the germline V gene, CDR1 is WSHSY and CDR2 is SAAADI. The germline V and J ends were trimmed by 6 bases and 6 bases, with 13 bases remaining between them. The CDR3, as DNA: TGCGCCAGCAGGATCTTAGAGGGGGATACGCAGTATTTT. It codes for CASRILEGDTQYF.